This T cell receptor (beta chain) originates from a study of blood T cell repertoires in COVID-19. On the study more broadly: Samples taken during acute and convalescent COVID-19 were collected in the United States, Italy and Spain. Sample material is recorded as cDNA or gDNA derived from T cells, B-cell-depleted T cells, or PBMCs.

V shed 6 bases and J shed 2 bases, with 22 bases lying between them. This CDR3 is built from 17 residues. Germline CDR1 reads MNHEY; CDR2 reads SVGEGT. In the original processing: By means of reference gene primer amplification, nucleated cell counts were estimated. Repertoires were generated with immunoSEQ multiplex PCR, while TCRdb's copy carries only in-frame clones and drops some. V and J calls and clone size are those listed in that table; D and trimming were worked out from the DNA. The data contain hundreds of thousands of clones, roughly nine tenths of them singletons. The sequence derives from a man between 18 and 29 years old with active or convalescent COVID-19. V is TRBV6-2 or TRBV6-3 and J is TRBJ2-5; D is possibly TRBD2 (6 bases). Material for sequencing was peripheral blood. The DNA of the CDR3 is TGTGCCAGCAGCGCTTGGGGGAGGACATCTGGGCAAGAGACCCAGTACTTC. It translates to CASSAWGRTSGQETQYF.